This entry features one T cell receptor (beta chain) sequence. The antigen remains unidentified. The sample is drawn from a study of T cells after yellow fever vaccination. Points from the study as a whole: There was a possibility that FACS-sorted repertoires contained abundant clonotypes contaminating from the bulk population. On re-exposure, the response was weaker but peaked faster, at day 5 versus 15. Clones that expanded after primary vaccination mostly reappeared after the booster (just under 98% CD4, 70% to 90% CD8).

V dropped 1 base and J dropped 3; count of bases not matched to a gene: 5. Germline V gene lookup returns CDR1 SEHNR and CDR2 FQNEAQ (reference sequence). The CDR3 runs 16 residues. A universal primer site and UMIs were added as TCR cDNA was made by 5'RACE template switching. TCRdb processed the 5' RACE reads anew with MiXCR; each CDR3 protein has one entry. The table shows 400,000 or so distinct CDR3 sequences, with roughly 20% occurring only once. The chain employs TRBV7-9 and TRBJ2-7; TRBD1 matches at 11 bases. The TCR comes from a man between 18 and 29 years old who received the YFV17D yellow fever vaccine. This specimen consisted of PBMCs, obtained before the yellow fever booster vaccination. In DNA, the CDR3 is TGTGCCAGCAGCTTAGTGGACAGGGGGCCCCTCTACGAGCAGTACTTC. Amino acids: CASSLVDRGPLYEQYF.